A selection of T cell receptor beta chains follows, all from one sample in a study of T cell clonotyping in hematopoietic cell transplantation. The data were produced by immunoSEQ multiplex PCR, yet TCRdb's version contains in-frame clones alone and is incomplete. The sample shows more than 55,000 clones, about 93% of them seen only once. Sequenced material: peripheral blood mononuclear cells. The receptors here all came from a man aged 50 or older in good health. Some clones in this sample may be carry-over from other donors' samples. Both conserved end residues are part of each CDR3. The D gene is left open where the match is weak. Clone size appears in some rows only: once, few, many, or a class for an expanded clone.

v_gene,abundance,d_gene,j_gene,CDR3aa,CDR3nt
TRBV4-2,NA,NA,TRBJ1-2,CASSQELYRGYGYTF,TGTGCCAGCAGCCAAGAACTTTACAGAGGCTATGGCTACACCTTC
TRBV6-5,NA,TRBD1,TRBJ1-1,CASSFRGGDTEAFF,TGTGCCAGCAGCTTCAGGGGGGGTGACACTGAAGCTTTCTTT
TRBV1,NA,NA,TRBJ2-7,CTSSQPFWTGVPSSYEQYF,TGCACCAGCAGCCAGCCTTTTTGGACAGGGGTTCCGAGCTCCTACGAGCAGTACTTC
TRBV19,NA,NA,TRBJ1-2,CASSMPVYGYTF,TGTGCCAGTAGTATGCCGGTCTATGGCTACACCTTC
TRBV30,NA,NA,TRBJ2-5,CAWRGPPLETQYF,TGTGCCTGGAGAGGTCCCCCCTTAGAGACCCAGTACTTC
TRBV7-9,NA,NA,TRBJ1-4,CASSGGAINEKLFF,TGTGCCAGCAGCGGGGGGGCTATTAATGAAAAACTGTTTTTT
TRBV7-2,NA,NA,TRBJ1-5,CASSLDPGRNQPQHF,TGTGCCAGCAGCTTAGATCCAGGGAGAAATCAGCCCCAGCATTTT
TRBV7-6,NA,TRBD1,TRBJ1-2,CASSSDRGYGYTF,TGTGCCAGCAGCTCGGACAGGGGCTATGGCTACACCTTC
TRBV28,NA,NA,TRBJ2-3,CASSPGQPDTQYF,TGTGCCAGCAGTCCGGGCCAGCCAGATACGCAGTATTTT
TRBV7-2,NA,NA,TRBJ2-5,CASSGYQETQYF,TGTGCCAGCAGCGGGTACCAAGAGACCCAGTACTTC
TRBV6-1,NA,NA,TRBJ2-2,CASSEDVGEAGELFF,TGTGCCAGCAGTGAAGACGTCGGCGAAGCCGGGGAGCTGTTTTTT
TRBV9,NA,NA,TRBJ2-3,CASSVLDSRGTDTQYF,TGTGCCAGCAGCGTCCTAGACTCACGCGGCACAGATACGCAGTATTTT
TRBV11-3,NA,TRBD2,TRBJ2-1,CASSLTSASIEQFF,TGTGCCAGCAGCTTGACTAGCGCAAGTATTGAGCAGTTCTTC
TRBV6-5,NA,TRBD2,TRBJ2-3,CASSRTSGYTDTQYF,TGTGCCAGCAGTCGGACTAGCGGGTATACAGATACGCAGTATTTT
TRBV11-2,NA,TRBD1,TRBJ2-7,CASSLEGGPSYEQYF,TGTGCCAGCAGCTTAGAAGGGGGCCCGTCATACGAGCAGTACTTC
TRBV5-6,once,NA,TRBJ2-1,CASSLVGREQFF,TGTGCCAGCAGCTTGGTCGGGCGGGAGCAGTTCTTC
TRBV19,NA,NA,TRBJ1-5,CASSILGLFAGGSQPQHF,TGTGCCAGTAGTATCCTTGGCTTATTTGCCGGGGGAAGTCAGCCCCAGCATTTT
TRBV6-6,NA,NA,TRBJ1-1,CASSNAGDGVNTEAFF,TGTGCCAGCAGTAACGCGGGGGATGGGGTGAACACTGAAGCTTTCTTT
TRBV19,NA,NA,TRBJ1-2,CASSIGGRVPYGYTF,TGTGCCAGTAGTATAGGAGGCAGGGTTCCCTATGGCTACACCTTC
TRBV6-5,NA,NA,TRBJ2-7,CATTSGSSYEQYF,TGTGCCACCACAAGTGGGAGCTCCTACGAGCAGTACTTC
TRBV27,NA,NA,TRBJ2-6,CASTYRAGANVLTF,TGTGCCAGCACTTACAGGGCTGGGGCCAACGTCCTGACTTTC
TRBV12-5,NA,TRBD2,TRBJ2-7,CASALGLAGQQYF,TGTGCTAGTGCCCTGGGACTAGCGGGACAGCAGTACTTC
TRBV5-4,NA,TRBD2,TRBJ2-5,CASSEGLAGEGGETQYF,TGTGCCAGCAGTGAGGGACTAGCGGGAGAGGGGGGCGAGACCCAGTACTTC
TRBV7-2,NA,NA,TRBJ2-7,CASSLLGQEQYF,TGTGCCAGCAGCTTACTTGGACAAGAGCAGTACTTC
TRBV28,once,NA,TRBJ2-3,CASRGGTGGAPRRGTDTQYF,TGTGCCAGCAGGGGAGGGACAGGAGGGGCCCCAAGGAGAGGTACAGATACGCAGTATTTT
TRBV9,once,TRBD2,TRBJ2-3,CASSVVAGGRTDTQYF,TGTGCCAGCAGCGTAGTTGCGGGGGGAAGGACAGATACGCAGTATTTT
TRBV11-2,NA,NA,TRBJ1-2,CASRAGYTF,TGTGCCAGCCGCGCAGGGTACACCTTC
TRBV27,NA,TRBD2,TRBJ2-7,CASSQTSAGYEQYF,TGTGCCAGCAGTCAGACTAGCGCAGGTTACGAGCAGTACTTC
TRBV2,NA,NA,TRBJ1-2,CASRRQGTYTF,TGTGCCAGCAGAAGGCAGGGAACCTACACCTTC